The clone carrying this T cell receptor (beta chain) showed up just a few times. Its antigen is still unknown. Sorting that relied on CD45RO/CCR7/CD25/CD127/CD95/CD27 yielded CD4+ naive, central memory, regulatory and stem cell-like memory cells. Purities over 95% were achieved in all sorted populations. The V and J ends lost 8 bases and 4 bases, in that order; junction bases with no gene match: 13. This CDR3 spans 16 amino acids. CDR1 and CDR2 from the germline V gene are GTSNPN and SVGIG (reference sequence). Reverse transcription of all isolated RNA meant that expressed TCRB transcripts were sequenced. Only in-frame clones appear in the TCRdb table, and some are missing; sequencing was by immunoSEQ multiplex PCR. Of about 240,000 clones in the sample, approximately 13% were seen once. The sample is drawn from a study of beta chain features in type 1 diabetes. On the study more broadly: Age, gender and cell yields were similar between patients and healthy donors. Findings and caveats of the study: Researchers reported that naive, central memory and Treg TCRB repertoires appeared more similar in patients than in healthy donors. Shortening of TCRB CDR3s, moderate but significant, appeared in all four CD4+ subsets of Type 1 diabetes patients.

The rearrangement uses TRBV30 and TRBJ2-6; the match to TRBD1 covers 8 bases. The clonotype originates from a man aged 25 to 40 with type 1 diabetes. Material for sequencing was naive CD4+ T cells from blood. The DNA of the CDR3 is TGTGCCGGGACTCCCGCAGGGGGCTCCGGGGCCAACGTCCTGACTTTC. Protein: CAGTPAGGSGANVLTF.